The next 20 T cell receptor beta chains were all read from a single sample in a study of blood T cells in healthy people across ages. Sample-barcoded 5' priming and a J-beta primer mix drove a second PCR of 7 to 11 cycles. Each CDR3 protein is one row after TCRdb ran MiXCR on the 5' RACE reads. In the table there are about 800,000 distinct CDR3 sequences, 58% of which are singletons. The sequencing input was blood. The receptors shown here come from a man in his thirties or forties in good health.

This clonotype was picked up a small number of times. The chain combines TRBV18 with TRBJ2-7; 9 bases are shared with TRBD1. J was trimmed by 5 bases and V by 6 bases; bases with no gene match: 8. Per germline, CDR1 KGHSH and CDR2 LQKENI. The CDR3 covers 14 residues. The CDR3 is CASSQGQGINEQYF. The CDR3, as DNA: TGTGCCAGCTCCCAGGGACAGGGAATAAACGAGCAGTACTTC.

This clonotype has a single count. The chain has TRBV5-6 and TRBJ2-1; 13 nucleotides line up with TRBD2. V lost 0 bases to trimming and J lost 7 bases; unmatched junction nucleotides: 7. The CDR3 is 17 residues long. Germline V CDR1 and CDR2: SGHDT, YYEEEE. DNA for the CDR3: TGTGCCAGCAGCTTGGCATTTGGGACTAGCGGGAATAATGAGCAGTTCTTC. Translation gives CASSLAFGTSGNNEQFF. The entire variable domain, with the rest obtained from reference TRBV5-6 and TRBJ2-1, is as follows: DAGVTQSPTHLIKTRGQQVTLRCSPKSGHDTVSWYQQALGQGPQFIFQYYEEEERQRGNFPDRFSGHQFPNYSSELNVNALLLGDSALYLCASSLAFGTSGNNEQFFGPGTRLTVL.

This clonotype was counted between two and nine times. This rearrangement joins TRBV12-3 or TRBV12-4 to TRBJ2-6; the D call may be TRBD1 or TRBD2 (5 bases each). The CDR3 length is 17 residues. V was pared by 10 bases and J by 0 bases, with 19 bases between. DNA of the CDR3: TGTGCCATTATCCAGGGACCGATGGGCTCTGGGGCCAACGTCCTGACTTTC. It codes for CAIIQGPMGSGANVLTF.

The rearrangement links TRBV12-3 or TRBV12-4 to TRBJ2-5, with D possibly matching TRBD2 (7 bases). Trimming took off 8 bases at V and 4 bases at J, with 14 bases between the two ends. This CDR3 is built from 13 residues. CDR3 amino acids: CASQRRGLETQYF. Here the CDR3 DNA reads TGTGCCAGCCAACGGCGGGGGCTAGAGACCCAGTACTTC.

The CDR3 bases are TGTGCCAGCAGCCAACCGCCTCAGGGTTCCGGGGCCAACGTCCTGACTTTC. It is translated as CASSQPPQGSGANVLTF. The V and J genes are TRBV4-2 and TRBJ2-6, with D maybe TRBD1 (5 bases). Per the germline V gene, CDR1 is LGHNA and CDR2 is YNFKEQ. This CDR3 spans 17 amino acids. Trimming removed 2 bases at V and 4 bases at J, with 15 bases between.

This clonotype has a count of ten or more. V and J are TRBV20-1 and TRBJ2-1; D may match TRBD1 or TRBD2 (5 bases each). The V gene lost 4 bases and the J gene lost 7 bases, with 17 bases spanning the gap. This CDR3 has 14 amino acids. Germline V gives CDR1 DFQATT, CDR2 SNEGSKA (reference sequence). CDR3 bases: TGCAGTGCTACACCGGGACCAGATCTAAATGAGCAGTTCTTC. It specifies CSATPGPDLNEQFF.

In DNA, the CDR3 is TGCAGCGTTGTTGGTGTCCTGTCAGACGAGCAGTACTTC. Protein product: CSVVGVLSDEQYF. The rearrangement uses TRBV29-1 and TRBJ2-7; D remains ambiguous. V lost 4 bases to trimming and J lost 5 bases, with 15 bases between them. The CDR3 has 13 amino acids. Germline-derived CDR1 and CDR2 are SQVTM and ANQGSEA.

The chain uses TRBV6-5 and TRBJ1-4, with TRBD1 as a possible D gene (5 bases). V shed 0 bases and J shed 3 bases, with 8 bases lying between them. Germline loops: CDR1 MNHEY, CDR2 SVGAGI. The CDR3 has 15 amino acids. This CDR3 reads CASSYSWGSNEKLFF. The CDR3 nucleotides read TGTGCCAGCAGTTACTCGTGGGGGTCTAATGAAAAACTGTTTTTT.

The genes are TRBV20-1 and TRBJ2-7; 9 nucleotides match TRBD1. The J call is doubtful: the DNA matches TRBJ2-5 better. The CDR3 is made up of 13 amino acids. CDR1 and CDR2 from the germline V gene are DFQATT and SNEGSKA (reference sequence). The DNA for the CDR3 is TGCAGTGCTAGAACAGGGGGCTTGCAGACCCAGTACTTC. Amino acid sequence: CSARTGGLQTQYF.

This sequence joins TRBV9 and TRBJ2-4; D ambiguous. The CDR3 extends over 14 amino acids. CDR1 is SGDLS, CDR2 YYNGEE, per germline. V lost 0 bases and J 5 bases, leaving 9 bases between the germline ends. For the CDR3, the DNA is TGTGCCAGCAGCGTAGCCAGTGACCAAAACATTCAGTACTTC. Translating it yields CASSVASDQNIQYF. Full variable domain (missing parts from reference TRBV9 and TRBJ2-4): DSGVTQTPKHLITATGQRVTLRCSPRSGDLSVYWYQQSLDQGLQFLIQYYNGEERAKGNILERFSAQQFPDLHSELNLSSLELGDSALYFCASSVASDQNIQYFGAGTRLSVL.

The chain joins TRBV4-3 to TRBJ1-2; TRBD1 matches at 11 bases. The length of the CDR3 is 13 residues. The germline V gene encodes CDR1 LGHNA and CDR2 YSLEER. J was trimmed by 7 bases and V by 4 bases; bases with no gene match: 2. This chain's CDR3 is CASSRGQGVGYTF. CDR3 DNA sequence: TGCGCCAGCAGCCGGGGACAGGGGGTTGGCTACACCTTC.

This chain connects TRBV18 to TRBJ2-1; 7 positions agree with TRBD1. The J segment lost 0 bases and the V segment lost 8 bases, leaving 4 bases of the junction unmatched. Germline V gene sequence: CDR1 KGHSH, CDR2 LQKENI. The CDR3 extends over 14 amino acids. The CDR3 DNA reads as TGTGCCAGCGGCGACAGGGCCTCCTACAATGAGCAGTTCTTC. Amino acids: CASGDRASYNEQFF.

The chain joins TRBV12-3 or TRBV12-4 to TRBJ2-3; D unresolved. V lost 3 bases to trimming and J lost 2 bases, with 9 bases between them. The CDR3 runs 14 residues. The CDR3 nucleotides read TGTGCCAGCAGTTTCCTCGACCTCACAGATACGCAGTATTTT. Translation: CASSFLDLTDTQYF.

This chain links TRBV28 with TRBJ2-7; no clear D gene. Trimming removed 3 bases at V and 4 bases at J, with 13 bases between. The CDR3 is 14 amino acids. The germline V gene has CDR1 MDHEN and CDR2 SYDVKM. Written as DNA, the CDR3 is TGTGCCAGCAGTTTGCCACCCCCGAGATACGAGCAGTACTTC. Protein: CASSLPPPRYEQYF.

This sequence joins TRBV12-3 or TRBV12-4 and TRBJ2-2; D possibly corresponds to TRBD1 (6 bases). This CDR3 region has 14 residues. V lost 5 bases to trimming and J lost 4 bases, with 11 bases between them. DNA for the CDR3: TGTGCCAGCAGTCGACAGGATATCACCGGGGAGCTGTTTTTT. Translation: CASSRQDITGELFF.

The table lists this clonotype with a few counts. V gene TRBV29-1 combines with J gene TRBJ2-1, with D hard to call. Trimming removed 3 bases at V and 0 bases at J, with 6 bases between. The length of the CDR3 is 13 residues. Germline V gives CDR1 SQVTM, CDR2 ANQGSEA. The CDR3 DNA reads as TGCAGCGTTGATAGGTACTCCTACAATGAGCAGTTCTTC. Residues: CSVDRYSYNEQFF.

This clonotype was observed a single time. The rearrangement uses TRBV7-2 and TRBJ2-4, with D tentatively TRBD2 (6 bases). The J call may be faulty, since TRBJ2-7 better matches the DNA end. The CDR3 covers 16 residues. Germline-derived CDR1 and CDR2 are SGHTA and FQGNSA. The CDR3 reads CASSLRRGLASYEQYF. For the CDR3, the DNA is TGTGCCAGCAGCTTAAGGAGAGGGCTAGCGAGCTACGAGCAGTACTTC.

This rearrangement joins TRBV10-3 to TRBJ1-5; 7 bases agree with TRBD1. The CDR3 contains 14 residues. With V trimmed by 10 bases and J by 2 bases, 8 bases remained unmatched. Germline-derived CDR1 and CDR2 are ENHRY and SYGVKD. For the CDR3, the DNA is TGTGCCACCACGGGGACAGAGGGCAATCAGCCCCAGCATTTT. Amino acid sequence: CATTGTEGNQPQHF.

This rearrangement joins TRBV5-1 to TRBJ2-3, with 10 nucleotides matching TRBD2. The germline gives CDR1 SGHRS, CDR2 YFSETQ. CDR3 length equals 16 residues. J lost 5 bases, V lost 0 bases, and 6 bases had no gene match. As DNA, the CDR3 is TGCGCCAGCAGCTTGGCCATAGCGGGGGGTGAAGATACGCAGTATTTT. Amino acids: CASSLAIAGGEDTQYF.

This rearrangement joins TRBV27 to TRBJ2-7; D is perhaps TRBD2 (7 bases). The CDR3 length is 15 residues. Germline V lookup: CDR1 MNHEY, CDR2 SMNVEV (reference sequence). Trimming pared 2 bases from V and 1 base from J, leaving 12 bases between. CDR3 loop: CASSLRGGYSYEQYF. CDR3 nucleotides: TGTGCCAGCAGTTTAAGGGGGGGATATTCCTACGAGCAGTACTTC.